The 23 T cell receptor beta chains listed next were all sequenced from one sample in a study of blood T cell repertoires in COVID-19. TCRdb keeps only in-frame clones here, not all; method: immunoSEQ multiplex PCR. The table shows 410,000 or so clones, with roughly 88% occurring only once. The sequencing sample was made of peripheral blood. These receptors were collected from a woman in her twenties or thirties with active or convalescent COVID-19.

The chain joins TRBV30 to TRBJ1-2; 12 bases fit TRBD1. V was pared by 4 bases and J by 6 bases, with 3 bases of the junction left unmatched. There are 13 residues in the CDR3. Germline CDR1 is GTSNPN and CDR2 is SVGIG (reference sequence). CDR3 DNA: TGTGCCTGGATGGGGACAGGGGGCGATGGCTACACCTTC. Translated: CAWMGTGGDGYTF.

This sequence joins TRBV18 and TRBJ1-6; no reliable D call. From germline, CDR1 is KGHSH and CDR2 LQKENI. This CDR3 contains 13 residues. The V gene lost 5 bases and the J gene lost 8 bases, with 10 bases spanning the gap. Here the CDR3 DNA reads TGTGCCAGCTCAGGAGGGTGGGATTCACCCCTCCACTTT. It yields the protein CASSGGWDSPLHF.

This clone was counted only a few times. The V and J genes are TRBV9 and TRBJ1-1, with D hard to call. The CDR3 covers 15 residues. The germline V and J ends were trimmed by 0 bases and 0 bases, with 9 bases remaining between them. Germline CDR1 reads SGDLS; CDR2 reads YYNGEE. The CDR3 nucleotides read TGTGCCAGCAGCGTAGAGGAGGGATTGAACACTGAAGCTTTCTTT. It specifies CASSVEEGLNTEAFF.

The V gene is TRBV6-1, the J gene TRBJ1-5, with D tentatively TRBD1 (5 bases). Germline V lookup: CDR1 MNHNS, CDR2 SASEGT. Trimming took 1 base from V and 0 from J, leaving 16 bases between them. The CDR3 runs to 18 residues. In DNA, the CDR3 is TGTGCCAGCAGTGAAGAGGACAACGACAGAGATAGCAATCAGCCCCAGCATTTT. This encodes CASSEEDNDRDSNQPQHF.

The V and J genes are TRBV10-3 and TRBJ1-4; D perhaps matches TRBD1 (6 bases). In germline, CDR1 is ENHRY, CDR2 SYGVKD. V was shortened by 10 bases and J by 0 bases, with 9 bases between the two germline ends. CDR3 length: 13 amino acids. CDR3 bases: TGTGCCACCAGGGGCCCAACTAATGAAAAACTGTTTTTT. Residues: CATRGPTNEKLFF.

The V call is TRBV13, the J call TRBJ2-7; 7 bases fit TRBD2. The CDR3 runs 16 residues. Trimming cost V 5 bases and J 2 bases; bases outside gene matches: 12. Germline CDR1 PRHDT, CDR2 FYEKMQ (reference sequence). As DNA, the CDR3 is TGTGCCAGCAGCCCCCCACGGGGGGTCGAGCCCTACGAGCAGTACTTC. Translation gives CASSPPRGVEPYEQYF.

The chain employs TRBV5-4 and TRBJ2-7, with 11 bases matching TRBD2. Trimming cost V 3 bases and J 2 bases; bases outside gene matches: 4. Germline-derived CDR1 and CDR2 are SGHNT and YYREEE (reference sequence). The CDR3 contains 15 residues. The CDR3 spells CASSSGGLAAYEQYF. For the CDR3, the DNA is TGTGCCAGCAGCTCGGGGGGACTAGCGGCCTACGAGCAGTACTTC.

This clone came up a few times. This chain connects TRBV30 to TRBJ1-6; no clear D gene. Trimming took 1 base from V and 7 from J, leaving 11 bases between them. Germline V lookup: CDR1 GTSNPN, CDR2 SVGIG (reference sequence). The CDR3 has 14 residues. CDR3 nucleotides: TGTGCCTGGAGTGCTGGGCAGGCCAATTCACCCCTCCACTTT. Residues: CAWSAGQANSPLHF.

The rearrangement uses TRBV7-5 and TRBJ1-1. TRBV7-5 is flagged as a pseudogene. The CDR3 loop spans 14 amino acids. CDR3 nucleotides: TGTGTCAGAAGCTTAGGGATTTTCGGGGGTGAGGCTTTCTTT. Protein sequence: CVRSLGIFGGEAFF.

In nucleotides, the CDR3 is TGTGCCAGCATGGTCACAGGTCCCTCCTACGAGCAGTACTTC. Its translation is CASMVTGPSYEQYF. This chain connects TRBV6-4 to TRBJ2-7, with D perhaps TRBD1 (5 bases). The germline gives CDR1 MRHNA, CDR2 SNTAGT. With 7 bases removed from V and 0 bases from J, the gap between germline ends came to 13 bases. CDR3 length: 14 amino acids.

The chain joins TRBV5-4 to TRBJ2-4, with TRBD1 as a possible D gene (6 bases). Germline V lookup: CDR1 SGHNT, CDR2 YYREEE (reference sequence). The CDR3 has 16 residues. The V end was cut by 4 bases, the J end by 0 bases, with 14 bases between. This CDR3 reads CASSPDSVLAKNIQYF. The CDR3 nucleotides are TGTGCCAGCAGCCCGGACAGCGTACTAGCCAAAAACATTCAGTACTTC. The whole variable domain, remainder taken from reference TRBV5-4 and TRBJ2-4, is ETGVTQSPTHLIKTRGQQVTLRCSSQSGHNTVSWYQQALGQGPQFIFQYYREEENGRGNFPPRFSGLQFPNYSSELNVNALELDDSALYLCASSPDSVLAKNIQYFGAGTRLSVL.

The chain carries TRBV7-2 and TRBJ2-1; 12 nucleotides agree with TRBD1. Germline V gene data show CDR1 as SGHTA and CDR2 as FQGNSA. V was clipped by 2 bases and J by 7 bases; unmatched bases: 3. There are 15 residues in the CDR3. CDR3 bases: TGTGCCAGCAGCTTAATGGGACAGGGGGCGAATGAGCAGTTCTTC. Protein: CASSLMGQGANEQFF.

The rearrangement joins TRBV5-4 to TRBJ2-3; D may be TRBD2 (6 bases). Per the germline V gene, CDR1 is SGHNT and CDR2 is YYREEE (reference sequence). Trimming took 4 bases from V and 6 from J, leaving 18 bases between them. The CDR3 loop spans 15 amino acids. The CDR3 is CASSPGVPGDDTQYF. CDR3 DNA: TGTGCCAGCAGCCCCGGGGTGCCGGGGGATGATACGCAGTATTTT. Combining the CDR3 with reference TRBV5-4 and TRBJ2-3 gives the whole variable domain ETGVTQSPTHLIKTRGQQVTLRCSSQSGHNTVSWYQQALGQGPQFIFQYYREEENGRGNFPPRFSGLQFPNYSSELNVNALELDDSALYLCASSPGVPGDDTQYFGPGTRLTVL.

The genes are TRBV10-3 and TRBJ2-5; 8 bases match TRBD2. The V and J ends lost 8 bases and 0 bases, in that order; junction bases with no gene match: 8. The CDR3 has 15 amino acids. Germline V gene sequence: CDR1 ENHRY, CDR2 SYGVKD. The CDR3 is CAIGGLAGYQETQYF. As DNA, the CDR3 is TGTGCCATCGGCGGGCTAGCGGGCTACCAAGAGACCCAGTACTTC.

This rearrangement joins TRBV29-1 to TRBJ1-2, with D possibly matching TRBD1 (6 bases). The germline V and J ends were trimmed by 5 bases and 1 base, with 11 bases remaining between them. CDR1 is SQVTM, CDR2 ANQGSEA, per germline. This CDR3 region has 13 residues. The CDR3 protein is CSVPGVFNYGYTF. CDR3 coding DNA: TGCAGCGTTCCAGGGGTTTTTAACTATGGCTACACCTTC.

This clone has just one count. The chain has TRBV2 and TRBJ2-3, with 7 bases fitting TRBD2. J was trimmed by 8 bases and V by 5 bases; bases with no gene match: 16. CDR1 and CDR2 from the germline V gene are SNHLY and FYNNEI. CDR3 size: 16 residues. The CDR3 sequence: CASSPQGREILGTQYF. The CDR3 DNA follows: TGTGCCAGCAGTCCCCAAGGGCGGGAGATTTTAGGTACGCAGTATTTT.

V usage is TRBV27 and J usage is TRBJ1-5; 8 bases line up with TRBD1. The V and J ends lost 4 bases and 6 bases, in that order; junction bases with no gene match: 2. CDR1 is MNHEY, CDR2 SMNVEV, per germline (reference sequence). The CDR3 totals 13 residues. CDR3 protein: CASSSGGGQPQHF. The CDR3 DNA reads as TGTGCCAGCAGTTCAGGGGGCGGTCAGCCCCAGCATTTT.

This chain links TRBV10-1 with TRBJ1-1, with D possibly being TRBD1 (5 bases). The CDR3 runs 15 residues. The germline CDR1 and CDR2 sequences are WNHNN and SYGVQD (reference sequence). V was cut by 3 bases and J by 5 bases, with 16 bases left in between. The CDR3 nucleotides are TGCGCCAGCAGTGACCGCCAGGGCCTACTTACTGAAGCTTTCTTT. It translates to CASSDRQGLLTEAFF.

CDR3 residues: CAWDGIRNTGELFF. CDR3 sequence (DNA): TGTGCCTGGGACGGGATTCGGAACACCGGGGAGCTGTTTTTT. This sequence joins TRBV30 and TRBJ2-2; a weak D match, TRBD2 (5 bases). This CDR3 contains 14 residues. V was cut by 5 bases and J by 1 base, with 11 bases left in between. From germline, CDR1 is GTSNPN and CDR2 SVGIG (reference sequence).

This rearrangement joins TRBV27 to TRBJ1-6, with D possibly being TRBD1 (6 bases). Deletions cut 7 bases from V and 4 bases from J, with 17 bases between. This CDR3 is 16 amino acids long. CDR1 MNHEY and CDR2 SMNVEV come from the germline V gene (reference sequence). Here the CDR3 DNA reads TGTGCCAGCACTTTCGGACAGTCCCCATATAATTCACCCCTCCACTTT. It specifies CASTFGQSPYNSPLHF.

This sequence joins TRBV4-1 and TRBJ1-1; maybe TRBD1 (5 bases). CDR1 is MGHRA and CDR2 is YSYEKL in the germline V gene. This CDR3 is built from 14 residues. V lost 4 bases and J lost 3, with 12 bases in between. CDR3 bases: TGCGCCAGCAGCCGGGGCACGGGGGACACTGAAGCTTTCTTT. Amino acid sequence: CASSRGTGDTEAFF.

The V gene is TRBV18, the J gene TRBJ1-1; 7 bases map to TRBD1. There are 19 residues in the CDR3. Losses at the gene ends were 4 bases for V and 0 bases for J; bases not matched to a gene: 17. CDR1 is KGHSH and CDR2 is LQKENI in the germline V gene. CDR3 in amino acids: CASSLVLEQGRSVNTEAFF. The CDR3 nucleotides read TGTGCCAGCTCACTCGTCCTCGAACAGGGGCGATCCGTGAACACTGAAGCTTTCTTT.

This chain uses TRBV5-1 with TRBJ2-5; 13 bases match TRBD2. Germline CDR1 and CDR2: SGHRS and YFSETQ. With V trimmed by 0 bases and J by 1 base, 3 bases remained unmatched. CDR3 length: 17 amino acids. In DNA form, the CDR3 reads TGCGCCAGCAGCTTGGGACTAGCGGGGGGTACCCAAGAGACCCAGTACTTC. Its translation is CASSLGLAGGTQETQYF.